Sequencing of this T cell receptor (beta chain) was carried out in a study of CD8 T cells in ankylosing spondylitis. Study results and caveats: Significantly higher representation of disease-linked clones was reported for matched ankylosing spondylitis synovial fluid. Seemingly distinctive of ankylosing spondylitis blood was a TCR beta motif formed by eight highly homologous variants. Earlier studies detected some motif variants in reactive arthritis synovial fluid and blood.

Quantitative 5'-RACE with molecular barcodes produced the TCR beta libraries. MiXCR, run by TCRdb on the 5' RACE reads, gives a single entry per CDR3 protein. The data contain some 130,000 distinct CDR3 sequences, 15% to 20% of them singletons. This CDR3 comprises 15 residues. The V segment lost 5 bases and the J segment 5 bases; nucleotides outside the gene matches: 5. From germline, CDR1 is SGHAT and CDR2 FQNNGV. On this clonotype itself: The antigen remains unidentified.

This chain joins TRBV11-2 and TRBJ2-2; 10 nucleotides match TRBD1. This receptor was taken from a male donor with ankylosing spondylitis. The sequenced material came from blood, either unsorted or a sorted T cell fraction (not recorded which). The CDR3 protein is CASSHPGQGTGELFF. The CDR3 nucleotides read TGTGCCAGCAGCCATCCGGGACAGGGGACCGGGGAGCTGTTTTTT. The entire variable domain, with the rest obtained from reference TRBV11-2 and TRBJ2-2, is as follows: EAGVAQSPRYKIIEKRQSVAFWCNPISGHATLYWYQQILGQGPKLLIQFQNNGVVDDSQLPKDRFSAERLKGVDSTLKIQPAKLEDSAVYLCASSHPGQGTGELFFGEGSRLTVL.